This TCR beta chain is drawn from a study of T cells after yellow fever vaccination. Making TCR cDNA involved 5'RACE template switching, which added UMIs and a universal primer site. From the 5' RACE reads, TCRdb called clonotypes with MiXCR, one entry per CDR3 protein. The sample includes 100,000 to 150,000 distinct CDR3 sequences, 7.4% of them seen just once. The study's findings and limits: Only a minor proportion of clonotypes was detected across both CD4 and CD8 compartments.

The V gene's germline CDR1 is SGHTA and CDR2 FQGTGA. The CDR3 is 16 amino acids. Note on this clonotype: Its antigen is not identified. This clone may be a read error of a much larger clone one base away.

The TCR was taken from a man aged 18 to 29 who received the YFV17D yellow fever vaccine. The sequenced sample was CD4+ T cells sorted from PBMCs, obtained more than 8 days after the first yellow fever vaccination. The chain is built from TRBV7-3 and TRBJ1-1; 7 bases align to TRBD1. The CDR3 sequence: CVSRPSETGLVTEAFF. For the CDR3, the DNA is TGTGTCAGCAGGCCTTCGGAGACAGGGTTGGTAACTGAAGCTTTCTTT.